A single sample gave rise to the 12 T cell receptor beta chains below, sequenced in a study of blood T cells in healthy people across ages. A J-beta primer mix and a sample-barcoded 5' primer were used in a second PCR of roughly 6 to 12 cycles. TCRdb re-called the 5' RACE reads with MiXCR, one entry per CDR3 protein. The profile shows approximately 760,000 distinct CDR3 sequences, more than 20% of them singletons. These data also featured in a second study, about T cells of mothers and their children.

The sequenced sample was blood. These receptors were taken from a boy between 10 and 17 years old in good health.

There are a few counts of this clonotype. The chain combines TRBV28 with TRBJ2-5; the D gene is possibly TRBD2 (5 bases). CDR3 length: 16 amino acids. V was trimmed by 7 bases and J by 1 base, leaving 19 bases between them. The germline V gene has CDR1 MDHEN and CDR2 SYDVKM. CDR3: CASTPRRGVSQETQYF. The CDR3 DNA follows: TGTGCCAGCACTCCTCGACGGGGAGTGAGCCAAGAGACCCAGTACTTC.

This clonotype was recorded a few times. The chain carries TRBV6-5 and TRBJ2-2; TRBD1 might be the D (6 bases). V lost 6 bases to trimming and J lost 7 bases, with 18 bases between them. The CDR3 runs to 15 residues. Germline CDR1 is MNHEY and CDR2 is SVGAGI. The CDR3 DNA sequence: TGTGCCAGCAGCACTAGAGCAGGGGCGGGCGGGGAGCTGTTTTTT. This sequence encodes CASSTRAGAGGELFF.

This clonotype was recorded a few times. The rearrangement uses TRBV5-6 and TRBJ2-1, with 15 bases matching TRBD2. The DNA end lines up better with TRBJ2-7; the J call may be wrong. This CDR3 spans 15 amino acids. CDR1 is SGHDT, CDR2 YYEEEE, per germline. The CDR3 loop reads CASSFGTSGRHEQYF. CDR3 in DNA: TGTGCCAGCAGCTTCGGGACTAGCGGGAGGCACGAGCAGTACTTC.

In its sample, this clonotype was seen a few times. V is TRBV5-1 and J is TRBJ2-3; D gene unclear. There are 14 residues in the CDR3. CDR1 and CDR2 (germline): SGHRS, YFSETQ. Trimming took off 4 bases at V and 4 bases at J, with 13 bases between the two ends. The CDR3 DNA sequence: TGCGCCAGCAGCCGTAGGGCGGAGTCAGATACGCAGTATTTT. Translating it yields CASSRRAESDTQYF.

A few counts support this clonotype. The CDR3 reads CASSLDLGSTEAFF. DNA of the CDR3: TGTGCCAGCAGCTTAGATCTGGGTAGCACTGAAGCTTTCTTT. The chain joins TRBV7-6 to TRBJ1-1; D unclear. Trimming left V 1 base short and J 4 bases short, with 10 bases between. CDR3 length equals 14 residues. Germline V gene lookup returns CDR1 SGHVS and CDR2 FNYEAQ.

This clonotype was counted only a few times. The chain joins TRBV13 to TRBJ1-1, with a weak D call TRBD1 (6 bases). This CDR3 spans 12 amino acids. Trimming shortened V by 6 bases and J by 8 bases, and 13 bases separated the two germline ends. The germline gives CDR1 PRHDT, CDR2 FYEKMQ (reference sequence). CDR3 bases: TGTGCCAGCAGTTCTCAGACAGGCGAAGCTTTCTTT. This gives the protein CASSSQTGEAFF.

The CDR3: CASMGHPYNEQFF. For the CDR3, the DNA is TGTGCCAGCATGGGACACCCCTACAATGAGCAGTTCTTC. The chain links TRBV6-2 or TRBV6-3 to TRBJ2-1; D is possibly TRBD1 (6 bases). Trimming took 7 bases from V and 2 from J, leaving 9 bases between them. This CDR3 contains 13 residues. In germline, CDR1 is MNHEY, CDR2 SVGEGT.

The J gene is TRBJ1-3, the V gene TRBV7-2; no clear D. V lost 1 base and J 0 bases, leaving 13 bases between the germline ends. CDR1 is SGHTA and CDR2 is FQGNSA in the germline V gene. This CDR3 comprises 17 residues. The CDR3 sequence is CASSLVGGINSGNTIYF. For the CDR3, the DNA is TGTGCCAGCAGCTTAGTGGGAGGGATTAACTCTGGAAACACCATATATTTT.

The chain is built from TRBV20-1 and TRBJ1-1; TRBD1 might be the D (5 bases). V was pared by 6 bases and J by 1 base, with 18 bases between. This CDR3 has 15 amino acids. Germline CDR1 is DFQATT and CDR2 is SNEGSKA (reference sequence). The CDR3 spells CSARRGGGGNTEAFF. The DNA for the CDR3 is TGCAGTGCACGAAGGGGCGGCGGCGGGAACACTGAAGCTTTCTTT.

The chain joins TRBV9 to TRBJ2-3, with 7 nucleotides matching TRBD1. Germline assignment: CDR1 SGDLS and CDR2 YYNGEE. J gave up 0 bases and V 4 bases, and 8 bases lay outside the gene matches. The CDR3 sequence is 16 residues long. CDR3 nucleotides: TGTGCCAGCAGCTCCTCCGGGACAGTTAGCACAGATACGCAGTATTTT. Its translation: CASSSSGTVSTDTQYF.

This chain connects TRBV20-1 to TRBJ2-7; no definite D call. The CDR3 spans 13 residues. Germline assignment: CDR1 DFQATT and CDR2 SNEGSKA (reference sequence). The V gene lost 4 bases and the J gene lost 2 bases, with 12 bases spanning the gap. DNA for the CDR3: TGCAGTGCTATCTTCGGTGGGGCCTACGAGCAGTACTTC. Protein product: CSAIFGGAYEQYF.

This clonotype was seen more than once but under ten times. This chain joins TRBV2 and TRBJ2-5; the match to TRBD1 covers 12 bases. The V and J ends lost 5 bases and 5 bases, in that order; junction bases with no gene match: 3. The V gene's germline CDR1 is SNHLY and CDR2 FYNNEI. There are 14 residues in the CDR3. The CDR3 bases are TGTGCCAGCAGTCGGGACAGGGGGCTGGAGACCCAGTACTTC. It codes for CASSRDRGLETQYF.